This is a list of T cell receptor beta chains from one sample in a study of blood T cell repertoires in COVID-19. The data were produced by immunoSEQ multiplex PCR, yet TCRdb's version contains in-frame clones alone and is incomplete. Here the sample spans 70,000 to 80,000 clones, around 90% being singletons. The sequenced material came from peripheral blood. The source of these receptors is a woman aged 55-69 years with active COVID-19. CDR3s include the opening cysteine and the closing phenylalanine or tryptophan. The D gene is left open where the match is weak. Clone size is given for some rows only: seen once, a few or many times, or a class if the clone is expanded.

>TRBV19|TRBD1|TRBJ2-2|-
CASSNLRTGNTGELFF
TGTGCCAGTAGTAACCTGAGGACAGGGAACACCGGGGAGCTGTTTTTT
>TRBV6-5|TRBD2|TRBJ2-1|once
CASSYQSGAPYNEQFF
TGTGCCAGCAGTTACCAGAGCGGGGCCCCCTACAATGAGCAGTTCTTC
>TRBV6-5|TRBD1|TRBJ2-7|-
CASRGIRDRGYEQYF
TGTGCCAGCAGGGGGATACGGGACAGGGGATACGAGCAGTACTTC
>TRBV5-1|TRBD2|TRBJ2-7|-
CASSLGLASGSLSYEQYF
TGCGCCAGCAGCTTGGGTTTGGCTAGCGGGAGCTTATCCTACGAGCAGTACTTC
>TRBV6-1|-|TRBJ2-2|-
CASSEGGDTGELFF
TGTGCCAGCAGTGAAGGGGGAGACACCGGGGAGCTGTTTTTT
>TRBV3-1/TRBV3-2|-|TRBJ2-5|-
CASSQVPQGRETQYF
TGTGCCAGCAGCCAAGTCCCGCAGGGCAGGGAGACCCAGTACTTC
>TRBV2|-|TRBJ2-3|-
CASSRPGLSTDTQYF
TGTGCCAGCAGCCGCCCGGGGTTGAGCACAGATACGCAGTATTTT
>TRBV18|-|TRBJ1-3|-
CASSPPNRFIAGNTIYF
TGTGCCAGCTCACCACCTAACAGGTTTATTGCTGGAAACACCATATATTTT
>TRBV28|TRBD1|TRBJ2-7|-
CASSTAHQGVSYEQYF
TGTGCCAGCAGCACCGCCCACCAGGGGGTCTCCTACGAGCAGTACTTC
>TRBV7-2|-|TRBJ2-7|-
CASSSEGGSIYEQYF
TGTGCCAGCAGCTCCGAGGGCGGGTCCATCTACGAGCAGTACTTC
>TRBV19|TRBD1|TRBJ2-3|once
CASSIRQGVTGPSTDTQYF
TGTGCCAGTAGTATCAGACAGGGCGTAACGGGACCGAGCACAGATACGCAGTATTTT
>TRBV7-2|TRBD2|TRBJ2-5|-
CASSPGLAGASETQYF
TGTGCCAGCAGCCCTGGACTAGCGGGAGCCTCAGAGACCCAGTACTTC
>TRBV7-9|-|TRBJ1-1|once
CASSLGTKNTEAFF
TGTGCCAGCAGCTTAGGGACAAAGAACACTGAAGCTTTCTTT
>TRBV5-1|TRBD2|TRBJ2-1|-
CASSLGLALYNEQFF
TGCGCCAGCAGCCTGGGACTAGCGCTTTACAATGAGCAGTTCTTC
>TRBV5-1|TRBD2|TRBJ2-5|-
CASSELAGVIETQYF
TGCGCCAGCAGCGAGCTAGCGGGAGTAATAGAGACCCAGTACTTC
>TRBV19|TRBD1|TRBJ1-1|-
CATLGQGATEAFF
TGTGCCACCCTGGGACAGGGGGCCACTGAAGCTTTCTTT
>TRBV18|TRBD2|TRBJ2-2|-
CASSVPSGSIVGELFF
TGTGCCAGCTCAGTACCTAGCGGGAGTATTGTCGGGGAGCTGTTTTTT
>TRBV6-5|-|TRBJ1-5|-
CASRDTAYSNQPQHF
TGTGCCAGCAGAGATACAGCTTATAGCAATCAGCCCCAGCATTTT
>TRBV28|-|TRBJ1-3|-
CASSLITTGTGNTIYF
TGTGCCAGCAGTTTAATTACCACAGGCACTGGAAACACCATATATTTT
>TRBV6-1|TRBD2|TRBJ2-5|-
CASSEGSGRVQETQYF
TGTGCCAGCAGTGAAGGGAGCGGGAGGGTACAAGAGACCCAGTACTTC
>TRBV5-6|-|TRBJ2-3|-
CASSPYPGLSTDTQYF
TGTGCCAGCAGCCCCTACCCGGGACTTTCCACAGATACGCAGTATTTT
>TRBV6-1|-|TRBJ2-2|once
CASSESRAGFGELFF
TGTGCCAGCAGTGAAAGCCGAGCAGGATTCGGGGAGCTGTTTTTT
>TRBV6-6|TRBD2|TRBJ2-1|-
CASSPPPGLAGAGNEQFF
TGTGCCAGCAGTCCGCCGCCGGGACTAGCGGGAGCAGGTAATGAGCAGTTCTTC
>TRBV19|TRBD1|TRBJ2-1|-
CASSIGTVYNEQFF
TGTGCCAGCAGTATAGGGACAGTTTACAATGAGCAGTTCTTC
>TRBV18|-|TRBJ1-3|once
CASSLDNSGNTIYF
TGTGCCAGCTCGTTGGACAACTCTGGAAACACCATATATTTT
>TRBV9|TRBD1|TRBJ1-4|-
CASSMGQFGKLFF
TGTGCCAGCAGCATGGGACAGTTCGGAAAACTGTTTTTT
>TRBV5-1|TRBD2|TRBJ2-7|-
CASSSIAGLSSYEQYF
TGCGCCAGCAGCTCCATAGCGGGACTGAGCTCCTACGAGCAGTACTTC
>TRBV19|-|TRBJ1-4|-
CASSIRQATNEKLFF
TGTGCCAGTAGTATACGACAAGCAACTAATGAAAAACTGTTTTTT
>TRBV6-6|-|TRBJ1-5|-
CASSYSMANQPQHF
TGTGCCAGCAGTTACTCCATGGCAAATCAGCCCCAGCATTTT
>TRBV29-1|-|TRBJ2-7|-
CSVEEGGSVSYEQYF
TGCAGCGTTGAAGAAGGAGGAAGCGTCTCCTACGAGCAGTACTTC
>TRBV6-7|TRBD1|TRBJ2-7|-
CASSRDRGRTSHSYEQYF
TGTGCCAGCTCCCGGGACAGGGGGCGGACTAGCCATTCCTACGAGCAGTACTTC
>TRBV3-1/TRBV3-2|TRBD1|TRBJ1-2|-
CASSLTLGQVSGGYTF
TGTGCCAGCAGCCTCACTCTCGGACAGGTTTCGGGCGGCTACACCTTC
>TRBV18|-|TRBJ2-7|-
CASSPPLRDTNYEQYF
TGTGCCAGCTCACCACCTCTCCGGGACACAAACTACGAGCAGTACTTC
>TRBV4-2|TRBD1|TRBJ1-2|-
CASSQAGTGGYTF
TGTGCCAGCAGCCAGGCAGGGACAGGCGGCTACACCTTC
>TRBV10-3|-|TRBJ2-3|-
CAIGLADTQYF
TGTGCCATCGGTCTAGCTGATACGCAGTATTTT
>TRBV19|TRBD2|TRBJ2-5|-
CASSKHLKLAGAQETQYF
TGTGCCAGTAGTAAACATCTAAAACTAGCGGGAGCCCAAGAGACCCAGTACTTC
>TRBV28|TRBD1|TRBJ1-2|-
CASRGTGDTYGYTF
TGTGCCAGCCGAGGGACAGGGGACACCTATGGCTACACCTTC
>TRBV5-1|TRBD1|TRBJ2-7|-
CASSWRGQGVDEQYF
TGCGCCAGCAGCTGGCGGGGACAGGGGGTCGACGAGCAGTACTTC
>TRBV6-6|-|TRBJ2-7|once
CASSYQGSDEQYF
TGTGCCAGCAGTTACCAGGGTTCTGACGAGCAGTACTTC
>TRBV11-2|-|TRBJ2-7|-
CASTPGHNSVSYEQYF
TGTGCCAGCACCCCCGGACACAATTCGGTCTCCTACGAGCAGTACTTC
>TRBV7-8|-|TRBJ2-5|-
CASSLGGGGRATQYF
TGTGCCAGCAGCTTAGGGGGGGGCGGGCGAGCGACCCAGTACTTC
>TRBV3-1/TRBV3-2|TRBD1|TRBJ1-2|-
CASSQAPGGYYGYTF
TGTGCCAGCAGCCAAGCCCCAGGGGGCTACTATGGCTACACCTTC
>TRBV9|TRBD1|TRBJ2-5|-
CASSEGLRGTGLYTYQETQYF
TGTGCCAGCAGCGAGGGGCTTCGGGGGACAGGCCTTTATACGTACCAAGAGACCCAGTACTTC
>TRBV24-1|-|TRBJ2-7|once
CATSDFRDIGPLLRAYEQYF
TGTGCCACCAGTGATTTCCGGGACATAGGTCCCCTCCTCCGAGCCTACGAGCAGTACTTC
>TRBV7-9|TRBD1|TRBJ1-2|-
CASRWEKTGEGYTF
TGTGCCAGCAGATGGGAGAAGACAGGGGAAGGCTACACCTTC
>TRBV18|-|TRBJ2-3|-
CASSPNMQVTSTDTQYF
TGTGCCAGCTCACCAAACATGCAGGTCACAAGCACAGATACGCAGTATTTT